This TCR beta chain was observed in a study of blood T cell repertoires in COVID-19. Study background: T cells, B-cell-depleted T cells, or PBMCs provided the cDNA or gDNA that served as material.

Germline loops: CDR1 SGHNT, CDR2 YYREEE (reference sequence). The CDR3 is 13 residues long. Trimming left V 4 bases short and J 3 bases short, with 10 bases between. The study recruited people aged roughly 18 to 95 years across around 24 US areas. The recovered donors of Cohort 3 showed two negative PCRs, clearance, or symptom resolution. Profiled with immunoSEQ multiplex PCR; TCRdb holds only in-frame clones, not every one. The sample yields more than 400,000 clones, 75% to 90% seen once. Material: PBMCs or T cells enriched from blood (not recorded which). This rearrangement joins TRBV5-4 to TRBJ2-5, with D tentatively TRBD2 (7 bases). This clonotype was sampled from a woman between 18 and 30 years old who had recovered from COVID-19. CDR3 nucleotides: TGTGCCAGCAGCCCGGGGGGCGAAGAGACCCAGTACTTC. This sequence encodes CASSPGGEETQYF.